These 27 T cell receptor beta chains were sequenced from one sample in a study of blood T cells in healthy people across ages. PCR was performed a second time for about 7 to 11 cycles using a sample-barcoded 5' primer and a J-beta primer mix. TCRdb recomputed calls from the 5' RACE reads with MiXCR, one row per CDR3 protein. The sample lists around 900,000 distinct CDR3 sequences, 45% to 60% occurring once. Input material: blood. The receptors here all came from a woman aged 55-69 years in good health.

The chain is built from TRBV9 and TRBJ2-3; D remains ambiguous. V dropped 0 bases and J dropped 0 bases, with 8 bases sitting between them. Germline V gives CDR1 SGDLS, CDR2 YYNGEE. This CDR3 has 15 amino acids. CDR3 DNA sequence: TGTGCCAGCAGCGTAGGAAGTACTAGCACAGATACGCAGTATTTT. Its protein is CASSVGSTSTDTQYF. Together with reference TRBV9 and TRBJ2-3, the CDR3 gives the full variable domain: DSGVTQTPKHLITATGQRVTLRCSPRSGDLSVYWYQQSLDQGLQFLIQYYNGEERAKGNILERFSAQQFPDLHSELNLSSLELGDSALYFCASSVGSTSTDTQYFGPGTRLTVL.

V gene TRBV4-1 combines with J gene TRBJ2-1; tentative D call: TRBD2 (7 bases). Germline lookup yields CDR1 MGHRA and CDR2 YSYEKL. The V gene lost 6 bases and the J gene lost 11 bases, with 17 bases spanning the gap. The CDR3 has 13 amino acids. CDR3 nucleotide sequence: TGCGCCAGCAGTCCCGGGGGGCGTTACAAGCAGTTCTTC. Translating gives CASSPGGRYKQFF.

The chain combines TRBV7-9 with TRBJ2-7; a possible D gene is TRBD2 (6 bases). CDR3 length: 14 residues. Trimming cost V 1 base and J 6 bases, with 13 bases left between them. The germline V gene encodes CDR1 SEHNR and CDR2 FQNEAQ (reference sequence). CDR3 sequence: CASSLGGGVGEQYF. CDR3 sequence (DNA): TGTGCCAGCAGCTTAGGAGGAGGGGTGGGCGAGCAGTACTTC.

The V call is TRBV20-1, the J call TRBJ2-4; D might be TRBD2 (7 bases). The CDR3 consists of 14 residues. The germline CDR1 and CDR2 sequences are DFQATT and SNEGSKA (reference sequence). Trimming pared 5 bases from V and 5 bases from J, leaving 16 bases between. The CDR3 reads CSAGGGSGENIQYF. In DNA form, the CDR3 reads TGCAGTGCTGGGGGGGGCAGTGGAGAAAACATTCAGTACTTC.

The rearrangement joins TRBV20-1 to TRBJ2-3, with 9 bases identical to TRBD2. CDR3 size: 14 residues. The V and J ends lost 2 bases and 4 bases, in that order; junction bases with no gene match: 4. Germline V CDR1 and CDR2: DFQATT, SNEGSKA (reference sequence). The CDR3 spells CSARLAGSADTQYF. CDR3 sequence (DNA): TGCAGTGCTAGACTAGCGGGAAGCGCAGATACGCAGTATTTT.

This clonotype showed up just a few times. The rearrangement links TRBV15 to TRBJ2-2; D gene uncertain. V was cut by 0 bases and J by 3 bases, with 2 bases left in between. CDR3 length: 13 amino acids. Germline CDR1 reads LNHNV; CDR2 reads YYDKDF (reference sequence). The CDR3 protein is CATSRDYTGELFF. The CDR3 DNA sequence: TGTGCCACCAGCAGAGATTACACCGGGGAGCTGTTTTTT.

This sequence joins TRBV7-3 and TRBJ2-7; 11 bases match TRBD2. CDR1 is SGHTA, CDR2 FQGTGA, per germline. The CDR3 is made up of 16 amino acids. V gave up 5 bases and J gave up 0 bases; unmatched junction bases: 6. CDR3 nucleotide sequence: TGTGCCAGCAGCCCGACTAGCGGGGTTAGCTCCTACGAGCAGTACTTC. This translates into CASSPTSGVSSYEQYF.

This clonotype was observed a few times. This chain joins TRBV29-1 and TRBJ1-2; TRBD1 matches at 7 bases. There are 16 residues in the CDR3. Trimming at V came to 1 base and at J to 3 bases, leaving 11 bases not matched to a gene. Looked up from germline, CDR1 is SQVTM and CDR2 is ANQGSEA. CDR3 coding DNA: TGCAGCGTTGAAGCCTTATTACGGGACAGCTACTATGGCTACACCTTC. It translates to CSVEALLRDSYYGYTF.

The rearrangement links TRBV20-1 to TRBJ2-6; perhaps TRBD2 as D (5 bases). The CDR3 has 15 residues. Germline CDR1 reads DFQATT; CDR2 reads SNEGSKA (reference sequence). Trimming removed 3 bases at V and 0 bases at J, with 9 bases between. CDR3 bases: TGCAGTGCTAGGGACTTTTTCTCTGGGGCCAACGTCCTGACTTTC. Protein: CSARDFFSGANVLTF.

This clonotype was observed a handful of times. The V call is TRBV12-3 or TRBV12-4, the J call TRBJ1-5, with D hard to call. The CDR3 loop spans 16 amino acids. V was shortened by 4 bases and J by 0 bases, with 13 bases between the two germline ends. The CDR3: CASSSPLDYSNQPQHF. The CDR3 region has the DNA TGTGCCAGCAGTTCCCCACTCGATTATAGCAATCAGCCCCAGCATTTT.

This clonotype occurred a few times. The chain carries TRBV6-6 and TRBJ2-7, with D possibly being TRBD1 or TRBD2 (5 bases each). V was clipped by 2 bases and J by 6 bases, with 14 bases between them. Germline-derived CDR1 and CDR2 are MNHNY and SVGAGI (reference sequence). There are 14 residues in the CDR3. The CDR3 DNA follows: TGTGCCAGCAGTTACAAGGGACCGACAAGCGAGCAGTACTTC. This sequence encodes CASSYKGPTSEQYF.

The genes are TRBV5-1 and TRBJ2-7; D is tentatively TRBD1 or TRBD2 (5 bases each). From germline, CDR1 is SGHRS and CDR2 YFSETQ. The CDR3 has 14 amino acids. V gave up 3 bases and J gave up 3 bases, with 13 bases separating them. CDR3 nucleotides: TGCGCCAGCAGCTGGGACCGGGTGGACTACGAGCAGTACTTC. Translating it yields CASSWDRVDYEQYF.

The chain combines TRBV24-1 with TRBJ2-7; 8 nucleotides agree with TRBD2. Germline V gives CDR1 KGHDR, CDR2 SFDVKD. With V trimmed by 1 base and J by 7 bases, 11 bases remained unmatched. The CDR3 has 16 residues. Here the CDR3 reads CATSDLSSRAGVEQYF. CDR3 sequence (DNA): TGTGCCACCAGTGATTTAAGTAGTCGAGCGGGGGTTGAGCAGTACTTC.

V is TRBV29-1 and J is TRBJ2-1; the D gene is possibly TRBD2 (5 bases). V was shortened by 3 bases and J by 3 bases, with 15 bases between the two germline ends. The germline gives CDR1 SQVTM, CDR2 ANQGSEA. The CDR3 has 15 amino acids. In DNA form, the CDR3 reads TGCAGCGTTGAGGGTTCCGGGAACAACTACAATGAGCAGTTCTTC. As protein: CSVEGSGNNYNEQFF.

V gene TRBV20-1 combines with J gene TRBJ2-1; TRBD2 agrees at 10 bases. Per germline, CDR1 DFQATT and CDR2 SNEGSKA (reference sequence). This CDR3 has 15 residues. V was clipped by 6 bases and J by 0 bases; unmatched bases: 5. CDR3 DNA sequence: TGCAGTGCCCCGACTAGCGGGCCCTCCTACAATGAGCAGTTCTTC. It specifies CSAPTSGPSYNEQFF.

This chain links TRBV28 with TRBJ2-5; 8 bases line up with TRBD2. This CDR3 is 14 amino acids long. Germline trimming cut 7 bases from V and 0 bases from J; bases unmatched to any gene: 4. The germline V gene encodes CDR1 MDHEN and CDR2 SYDVKM. DNA of the CDR3: TGTGCCAGCAAACTAGCGGAAGACCAAGAGACCCAGTACTTC. Its protein product is CASKLAEDQETQYF.

V usage is TRBV28 and J usage is TRBJ1-4; D possibly corresponds to TRBD1 (5 bases). V lost 5 bases to trimming and J lost 6 bases, with 16 bases between them. Germline assignment: CDR1 MDHEN and CDR2 SYDVKM. The CDR3 contains 15 residues. The CDR3: CASSPPVWDDEKLFF. CDR3 DNA sequence: TGTGCCAGCAGTCCCCCGGTATGGGACGATGAAAAACTGTTTTTT.

CDR3 sequence reads: CASTLGGGNTEAFF. Here the CDR3 DNA reads TGCGCCAGCACTCTTGGAGGTGGAAACACTGAAGCTTTCTTT. The rearrangement links TRBV5-1 to TRBJ1-1; no clear D gene. This CDR3 has 14 residues. The germline V gene encodes CDR1 SGHRS and CDR2 YFSETQ. The V and J ends lost 6 bases and 2 bases respectively, with 14 bases between them.

The CDR3 loop is CASLSGQQETQYF. In nucleotides, the CDR3 is TGTGCCAGCTTATCGGGACAGCAAGAGACCCAGTACTTC. The chain has TRBV18 and TRBJ2-5, with 7 bases matching TRBD1. Trimming removed 7 bases from V and 2 bases from J; junction bases left unmatched: 4. Germline assignment: CDR1 KGHSH and CDR2 LQKENI. This CDR3 is built from 13 residues. Full variable domain (remainder filled in from reference TRBV18 and TRBJ2-5): NAGVMQNPRHLVRRRGQEARLRCSPMKGHSHVYWYRQLPEEGLKFMVYLQKENIIDESGMPKERFSAEFPKEGPSILRIQQVVRGDSAAYFCASLSGQQETQYFGPGTRLLVL.

The CDR3: CASSSRGLARNSSYNEQYF. Written as DNA, the CDR3 is TGTGCCAGCAGTTCGAGGGGACTAGCGCGGAATAGCTCCTACAATGAGCAGTACTTC. The chain joins TRBV12-3 or TRBV12-4 to TRBJ2-1; 10 positions agree with TRBD2. The J call is doubtful: the DNA matches TRBJ2-7 better. The CDR3 is made up of 19 amino acids.

V is TRBV2 and J is TRBJ1-2, with D possibly TRBD1 on 6 matching bases. In germline, CDR1 is SNHLY, CDR2 FYNNEI. The CDR3 totals 20 residues. Trimming removed 6 bases at V and 3 bases at J, with 32 bases between. The CDR3 loop is CASREIFPGQGPEGDYGYTF. The CDR3 bases are TGTGCCAGCAGGGAAATATTCCCGGGACAAGGGCCCGAGGGGGACTATGGCTACACCTTC.

The chain links TRBV11-2 to TRBJ2-7; tentatively, D is TRBD1 (5 bases). Germline V gives CDR1 SGHAT, CDR2 FQNNGV. V lost 2 bases and J 1 base, leaving 18 bases between the germline ends. The length of the CDR3 is 17 residues. As DNA, the CDR3 is TGTGCCAGCAGCTTAACTGGTTCAGGGTCGAGGTCCTACGAGCAGTACTTC. Amino acid sequence: CASSLTGSGSRSYEQYF.

The rearrangement links TRBV24-1 to TRBJ2-3, with D possibly being TRBD1 (5 bases). V dropped 5 bases and J dropped 7 bases, with 12 bases sitting between them. The CDR3 length is 13 residues. Germline V gives CDR1 KGHDR, CDR2 SFDVKD. CDR3 region: CATSVPRVNTQYF. The CDR3 DNA follows: TGTGCCACCAGTGTCCCCAGGGTTAATACGCAGTATTTT.

The sample holds a few counts of this clonotype. This rearrangement joins TRBV4-1 to TRBJ2-3; 8 bases match TRBD2. The CDR3 totals 15 residues. CDR1 is MGHRA, CDR2 YSYEKL, per germline. V lost 4 bases to trimming and J lost 3 bases; unmatched junction nucleotides: 6. The CDR3 bases are TGCGCCAGCAGCCCACTAGCGGAGAGGACAGATACGCAGTATTTT. Amino acid sequence: CASSPLAERTDTQYF.

This chain links TRBV6-2 or TRBV6-3 with TRBJ2-1; possible D gene TRBD2, 5 bases. The CDR3 is 14 amino acids. The germline V gene encodes CDR1 MNHEY and CDR2 SVGEGT. Trimming removed 8 bases from V and 4 bases from J, with 15 bases in between. The CDR3 bases are TGTGCCAGCTGCTCCCAACTAGGTTACAATGAGCAGTTCTTC. It encodes CASCSQLGYNEQFF.

This clonotype turned up a few times. The V and J genes are TRBV10-3 and TRBJ2-7, with D perhaps being TRBD1 or TRBD2 (5 bases each). The CDR3 spans 15 residues. Germline CDR1 and CDR2: ENHRY and SYGVKD. V lost 3 bases and J 0 bases, leaving 12 bases between the germline ends. The CDR3 region has the DNA TGTGCCATCAGTGAAGGGACGGCATACTCCTACGAGCAGTACTTC. This gives the protein CAISEGTAYSYEQYF.

The chain has TRBV5-1 and TRBJ2-4; possibly TRBD2 for D (6 bases). Germline CDR1 reads SGHRS; CDR2 reads YFSETQ. The V gene lost 4 bases and the J gene lost 8 bases, with 19 bases spanning the gap. The CDR3 totals 15 residues. The CDR3 bases are TGCGCCAGCAGCGCCTCGGGACTCTCGCCCGACATTCAGTACTTC. Translated, it gives CASSASGLSPDIQYF.